Listed below are T cell receptor beta chains from one sample, sequenced in a study of control samples from healthy donors and cancer patients. Measured with immunoSEQ multiplex PCR; TCRdb has only the in-frame clones, and not every one. The profile shows roughly 150,000 clones, around 90% of them singletons. The sample was blood. Receptor source: a man aged 18-30 years in good health. Each CDR3 is given with its conserved first and last residue. Each record gives: V gene, D gene, J gene, clone size, CDR3 protein, CDR3 DNA. D genes are given only for firm matches. Some rows mark clone size as missing; the rest say once, few, many or name a class of expanded clone.

V: TRBV19; D: -; J: TRBJ1-1; size: -; CDR3: CASSTGVNTEAFF; DNA: TGTGCCAGTAGTACAGGGGTGAACACTGAAGCTTTCTTT
V: TRBV5-1; D: TRBD1; J: TRBJ2-5; size: -; CDR3: CASSLGVRGTGKATQYF; DNA: TGCGCCAGCAGCTTGGGGGTGCGGGGGACAGGGAAGGCGACCCAGTACTTC
V: TRBV6-4; D: -; J: TRBJ1-6; size: -; CDR3: CASSVSQGSSPLHF; DNA: TGTGCCAGCAGTGTTTCCCAGGGTAGTTCACCCCTCCACTTT
V: TRBV7-5; D: -; J: TRBJ2-7; size: -; CDR3: CVRSFGGSVRKLSYEQYF; DNA: TGTGTCAGAAGCTTCGGAGGGAGTGTGAGGAAGTTATCCTACGAGCAGTACTTC
V: TRBV11-2; D: -; J: TRBJ1-2; size: -; CDR3: CASSSGAGYTF; DNA: TGTGCCAGCAGCTCTGGGGCCGGCTACACCTTC
V: TRBV9; D: TRBD2; J: TRBJ2-3; size: -; CDR3: CASSVTSGDLRTDTQYF; DNA: TGTGCCAGCAGCGTTACTAGCGGGGACTTACGCACAGATACGCAGTATTTT
V: TRBV27; D: -; J: TRBJ2-7; size: -; CDR3: CASSLGAQSYEQYF; DNA: TGTGCCAGCAGTTTAGGGGCACAGTCCTACGAGCAGTACTTC
V: TRBV7-8; D: -; J: TRBJ2-5; size: -; CDR3: CASSLEQTVTETQYF; DNA: TGTGCCAGCAGCTTAGAACAAACCGTTACAGAGACCCAGTACTTC
V: TRBV6-2/TRBV6-3; D: -; J: TRBJ2-7; size: -; CDR3: CASSYSGGSYEQYF; DNA: TGTGCCAGCAGTTACTCAGGGGGCTCCTACGAGCAGTACTTC
V: TRBV6-6; D: -; J: TRBJ2-5; size: -; CDR3: CASSYTRGLQETQYF; DNA: TGTGCCAGCAGTTACACCCGGGGGTTACAAGAGACCCAGTACTTC
V: TRBV6-5; D: -; J: TRBJ1-2; size: -; CDR3: CASTLDRGGNGYTF; DNA: TGTGCCAGCACCCTAGATAGGGGTGGGAATGGCTACACCTTC
V: TRBV6-6; D: -; J: TRBJ1-1; size: -; CDR3: CASSPGGAREGNTEAFF; DNA: TGTGCCAGCAGTCCCGGGGGCGCCAGGGAAGGGAACACTGAAGCTTTCTTT
V: TRBV7-8; D: -; J: TRBJ2-3; size: -; CDR3: CASSSALRARVPDTQYF; DNA: TGTGCCAGCAGCTCCGCCCTTCGAGCGCGGGTTCCGGATACGCAGTATTTT
V: TRBV11-2; D: TRBD2; J: TRBJ2-3; size: -; CDR3: CASSFGGNTQYF; DNA: TGTGCCAGCAGCTTCGGGGGGAATACGCAGTATTTT
V: TRBV11-3; D: -; J: TRBJ1-1; size: -; CDR3: CASSPPGQGVRNTEAFF; DNA: TGTGCCAGCAGCCCCCCCGGGCAGGGTGTTCGTAACACTGAAGCTTTCTTT
V: TRBV4-2; D: TRBD1; J: TRBJ1-4; size: -; CDR3: CASSLNSGQGREKLFF; DNA: TGTGCCAGCAGCCTGAACTCGGGACAGGGTCGCGAAAAACTGTTTTTT
V: TRBV5-5; D: -; J: TRBJ1-2; size: -; CDR3: CASSLSAGGYGYTF; DNA: TGTGCCAGCAGCTTGTCGGCAGGCGGCTATGGCTACACCTTC
V: TRBV10-3; D: -; J: TRBJ1-4; size: -; CDR3: CAISSDGTNEKLFF; DNA: TGTGCCATCAGTTCGGACGGAACGAATGAAAAACTGTTTTTT
V: TRBV18; D: -; J: TRBJ2-7; size: -; CDR3: CASSRDSTSYEQYF; DNA: TGTGCCAGCTCAAGGGACTCTACCTCCTACGAGCAGTACTTC
V: TRBV4-2; D: TRBD2; J: TRBJ2-3; size: -; CDR3: CASSPTLAGVTDTQYF; DNA: TGTGCCAGCAGCCCCACCCTAGCGGGGGTTACAGATACGCAGTATTTT
V: TRBV19; D: TRBD2; J: TRBJ2-3; size: -; CDR3: CASSGSTSADTQYF; DNA: TGTGCCAGTAGTGGGTCGACTAGCGCAGATACGCAGTATTTT
V: TRBV7-3; D: -; J: TRBJ2-1; size: -; CDR3: CASEGGLSSYNEQFF; DNA: TGTGCCAGCGAGGGGGGGTTAAGCTCCTACAATGAGCAGTTCTTC
V: TRBV28; D: TRBD1; J: TRBJ1-5; size: -; CDR3: CASKTGGNSNQPQHF; DNA: TGTGCCAGCAAAACAGGGGGTAATAGCAATCAGCCCCAGCATTTT
V: TRBV2; D: TRBD2; J: TRBJ2-4; size: -; CDR3: CASMGTSGGNIQYF; DNA: TGTGCCAGCATGGGGACTAGCGGGGGGAACATTCAGTACTTC
V: TRBV29-1; D: TRBD2; J: TRBJ2-5; size: -; CDR3: CSVDLLAGGPRETQYF; DNA: TGCAGCGTTGATCTACTAGCGGGGGGGCCCCGAGAGACCCAGTACTTC
V: TRBV7-3; D: -; J: TRBJ2-3; size: -; CDR3: CASSLSPGTDTQYF; DNA: TGTGCCAGCAGCTTAAGCCCGGGTACAGATACGCAGTATTTT
V: TRBV30; D: -; J: TRBJ1-1; size: once; CDR3: CAHLSRVLKTEAFF; DNA: TGTGCCCACCTCAGCAGGGTCCTGAAGACTGAAGCTTTCTTT
V: TRBV5-1; D: -; J: TRBJ1-1; size: -; CDR3: CASKWRDLMNTEAFF; DNA: TGCGCCAGCAAGTGGAGAGATCTAATGAACACTGAAGCTTTCTTT
V: TRBV9; D: -; J: TRBJ2-7; size: -; CDR3: CASSVEVEAVHEQYF; DNA: TGTGCCAGCAGCGTAGAGGTAGAAGCTGTCCACGAGCAGTACTTC
V: TRBV30; D: -; J: TRBJ2-7; size: -; CDR3: CAWSDGPFNYEQYF; DNA: TGTGCCTGGAGTGACGGGCCGTTCAATTACGAGCAGTACTTC
V: TRBV30; D: -; J: TRBJ2-7; size: -; CDR3: CAWSVSGHEQYF; DNA: TGTGCCTGGAGTGTATCGGGCCACGAGCAGTACTTC
V: TRBV6-5; D: -; J: TRBJ1-2; size: few; CDR3: CASSTTGKGYTF; DNA: TGTGCCAGCAGTACAACAGGGAAGGGCTACACCTTC
V: TRBV2; D: -; J: TRBJ1-2; size: -; CDR3: CASSEARQNYGYTF; DNA: TGTGCCAGCAGTGAAGCACGGCAGAACTATGGCTACACCTTC
V: TRBV24-1; D: TRBD2; J: TRBJ2-1; size: -; CDR3: CATSDPGLDRHEQFF; DNA: TGTGCCACCAGTGACCCGGGACTAGATCGCCATGAGCAGTTCTTC
V: TRBV3-1/TRBV3-2; D: -; J: TRBJ2-3; size: -; CDR3: CASSQDTTSIDTQYF; DNA: TGTGCCAGCAGCCAAGATACTACCAGCATCGATACGCAGTATTTT
V: TRBV28; D: -; J: TRBJ1-5; size: -; CDR3: CASSLFPPGEPQHF; DNA: TGTGCCAGCAGTTTATTCCCCCCCGGGGAGCCCCAGCATTTT
V: TRBV7-2; D: -; J: TRBJ1-5; size: -; CDR3: CASSLGRNQPQHF; DNA: TGTGCCAGCAGCTTAGGGCGCAATCAGCCCCAGCATTTT
V: TRBV6-1; D: -; J: TRBJ2-1; size: once; CDR3: CASAKGSDEQFF; DNA: TGTGCCAGCGCGAAAGGATCGGATGAGCAGTTCTTC
V: TRBV15; D: -; J: TRBJ2-5; size: -; CDR3: CATSSGTFKETQYF; DNA: TGTGCCACCAGCTCGGGGACCTTCAAAGAGACCCAGTACTTC
V: TRBV5-4; D: -; J: TRBJ1-1; size: -; CDR3: CASSLVSPGTEAFF; DNA: TGTGCCAGCAGCTTGGTTAGCCCGGGCACTGAAGCTTTCTTT
V: TRBV15; D: -; J: TRBJ1-5; size: -; CDR3: CATSRGSEGNQPQHF; DNA: TGTGCCACCAGCAGAGGGTCCGAGGGCAATCAGCCCCAGCATTTT
V: TRBV30; D: -; J: TRBJ1-2; size: -; CDR3: CAWAELAYGYTF; DNA: TGTGCCTGGGCAGAGTTAGCCTATGGCTACACCTTC
V: TRBV20-1; D: TRBD2; J: TRBJ2-3; size: -; CDR3: CSASSTAGLAGGTDTQYF; DNA: TGCAGTGCTAGTAGTACTGCGGGACTAGCGGGGGGAACAGATACGCAGTATTTT
V: TRBV9; D: -; J: TRBJ2-3; size: few; CDR3: CARGVGRGNGTQYF; DNA: TGTGCCAGGGGTGTGGGCAGGGGAAACGGTACGCAGTATTTT